This T cell receptor (beta chain) stems from a study of blood T cell repertoires in COVID-19. Study-wide context: Nucleic acid was either cDNA or gDNA, and it came from T cells, B-cell-depleted T cells, or PBMCs.

The ends were cut back, 9 bases at V and 1 base at J, with 31 bases in the middle. In germline, CDR1 is LNHDA, CDR2 SQIVND (reference sequence). The CDR3 totals 20 residues. Original processing notes: Reference gene primer amplification yielded estimated nucleated cell counts. The repertoire was sequenced with immunoSEQ multiplex PCR; TCRdb's copy has only in-frame clones and lacks some. For V, J and clone size, that table is used; D and trimming come from the DNA. The data hold around 80,000 clones, with about four fifths observed a single time. This clone appeared a single time. The sample was peripheral blood. The genes are TRBV19 and TRBJ2-1, with a possible D match to TRBD2 (7 bases). The sequence came from a human donor in a cohort sampled during active COVID-19. The CDR3 sequence is CASRSRGAGGTTTSYNEQFF. The CDR3 DNA sequence: TGTGCCAGCCGCAGTAGGGGGGCCGGTGGGACTACCACTTCCTACAATGAGCAGTTCTTC.